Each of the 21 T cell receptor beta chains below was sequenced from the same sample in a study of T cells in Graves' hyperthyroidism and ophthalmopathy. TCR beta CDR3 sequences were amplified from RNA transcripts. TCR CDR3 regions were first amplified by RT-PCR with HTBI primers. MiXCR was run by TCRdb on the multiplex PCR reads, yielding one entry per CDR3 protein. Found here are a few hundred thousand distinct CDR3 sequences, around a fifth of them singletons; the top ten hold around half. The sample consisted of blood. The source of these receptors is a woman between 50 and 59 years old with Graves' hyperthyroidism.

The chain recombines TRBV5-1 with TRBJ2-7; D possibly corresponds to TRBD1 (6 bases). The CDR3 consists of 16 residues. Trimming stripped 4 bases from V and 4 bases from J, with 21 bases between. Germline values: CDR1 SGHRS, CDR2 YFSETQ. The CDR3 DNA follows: TGCGCCAGCAGCACCGGGACATGGTGGAACTTTTACGAGCAGTACTTC. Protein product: CASSTGTWWNFYEQYF. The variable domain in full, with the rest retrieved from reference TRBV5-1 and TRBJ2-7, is KAGVTQTPRYLIKTRGQQVTLSCSPISGHRSVSWYQQTPGQGLQFLFEYFSETQRNKGNFPGRFSGRQFSNSRSEMNVSTLELGDSALYLCASSTGTWWNFYEQYFGPGTRLTVT.

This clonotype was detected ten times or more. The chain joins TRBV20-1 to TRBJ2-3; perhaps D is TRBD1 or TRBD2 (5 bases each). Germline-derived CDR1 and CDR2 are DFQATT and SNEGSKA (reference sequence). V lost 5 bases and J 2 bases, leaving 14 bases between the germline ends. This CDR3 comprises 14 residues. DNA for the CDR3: TGCAGTGCTGGGGGAAGTGGGATCACAGATACGCAGTATTTT. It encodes CSAGGSGITDTQYF.

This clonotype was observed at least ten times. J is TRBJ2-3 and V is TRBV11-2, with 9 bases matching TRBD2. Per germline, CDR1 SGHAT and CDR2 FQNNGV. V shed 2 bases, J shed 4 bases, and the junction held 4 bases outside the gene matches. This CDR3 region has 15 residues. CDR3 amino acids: CASSLLAGRADTQYF. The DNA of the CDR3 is TGTGCCAGCAGCTTACTAGCGGGGCGTGCAGATACGCAGTATTTT.

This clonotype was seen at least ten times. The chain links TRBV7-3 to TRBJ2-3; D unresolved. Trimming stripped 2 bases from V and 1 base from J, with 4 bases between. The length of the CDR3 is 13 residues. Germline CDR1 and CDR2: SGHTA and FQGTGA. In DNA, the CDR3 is TGTGCCAGCAGCTTACATCGCACAGATACGCAGTATTTT. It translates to CASSLHRTDTQYF.

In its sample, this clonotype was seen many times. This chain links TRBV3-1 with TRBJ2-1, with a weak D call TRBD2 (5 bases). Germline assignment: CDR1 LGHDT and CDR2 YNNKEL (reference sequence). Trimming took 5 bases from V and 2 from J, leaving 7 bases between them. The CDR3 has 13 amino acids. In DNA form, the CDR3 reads TGTGCCAGCAGCTCGACTACCTACAATGAGCAGTTCTTC. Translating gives CASSSTTYNEQFF.

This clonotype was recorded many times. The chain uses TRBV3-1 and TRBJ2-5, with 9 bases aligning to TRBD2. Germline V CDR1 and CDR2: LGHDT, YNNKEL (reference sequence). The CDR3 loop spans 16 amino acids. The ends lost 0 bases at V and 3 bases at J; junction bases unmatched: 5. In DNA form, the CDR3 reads TGTGCCAGCAGCCAAGAGGGTAGCGGGGGTGAAGAGACCCAGTACTTC. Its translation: CASSQEGSGGEETQYF.

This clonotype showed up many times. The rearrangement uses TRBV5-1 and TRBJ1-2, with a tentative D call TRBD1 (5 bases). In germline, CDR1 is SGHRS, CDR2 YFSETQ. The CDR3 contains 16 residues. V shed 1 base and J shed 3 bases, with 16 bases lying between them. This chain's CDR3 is CASSLPRETADYGYTF. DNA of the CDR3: TGCGCCAGCAGCTTGCCTAGGGAGACAGCTGACTATGGCTACACCTTC.

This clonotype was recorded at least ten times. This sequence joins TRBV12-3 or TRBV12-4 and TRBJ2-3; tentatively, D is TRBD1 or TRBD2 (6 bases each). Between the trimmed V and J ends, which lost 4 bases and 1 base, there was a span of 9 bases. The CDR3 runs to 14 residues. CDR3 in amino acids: CASSWGAGTDTQYF. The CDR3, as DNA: TGTGCCAGCAGTTGGGGGGCGGGCACAGATACGCAGTATTTT.

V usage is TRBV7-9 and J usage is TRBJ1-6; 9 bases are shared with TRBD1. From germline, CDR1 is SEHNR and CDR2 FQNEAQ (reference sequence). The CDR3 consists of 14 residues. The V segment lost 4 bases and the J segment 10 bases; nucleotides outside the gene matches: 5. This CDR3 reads CASSWGQGRSPLHF. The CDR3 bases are TGTGCCAGCAGCTGGGGACAGGGCCGGTCACCCCTCCACTTT.

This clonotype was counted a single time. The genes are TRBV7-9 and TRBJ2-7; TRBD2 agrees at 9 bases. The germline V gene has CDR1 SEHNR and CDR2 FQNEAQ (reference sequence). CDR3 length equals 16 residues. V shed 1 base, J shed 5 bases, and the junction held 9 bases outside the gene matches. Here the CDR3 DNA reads TGTGCCAGCAGCTTAGGCCCTAGCGGGATCGTTAACGAGCAGTACTTC. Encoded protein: CASSLGPSGIVNEQYF.

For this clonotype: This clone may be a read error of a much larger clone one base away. In DNA, the CDR3 is TGCGCCAGCAGCTTGGCCAATCGGGGGAACACTGAAGCTTCCTTT. It encodes CASSLANRGNTEASF. The chain is built from TRBV5-1 and TRBJ1-1; tentatively, D is TRBD1 (5 bases). Germline V gene lookup returns CDR1 SGHRS and CDR2 YFSETQ. The length of the CDR3 is 15 residues.

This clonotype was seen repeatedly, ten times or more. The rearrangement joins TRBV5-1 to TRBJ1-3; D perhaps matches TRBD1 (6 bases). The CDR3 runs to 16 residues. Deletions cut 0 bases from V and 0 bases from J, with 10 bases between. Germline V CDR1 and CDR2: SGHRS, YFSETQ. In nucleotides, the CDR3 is TGCGCCAGCAGCTTGGCCACAGGGAGCTCTGGAAACACCATATATTTT. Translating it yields CASSLATGSSGNTIYF. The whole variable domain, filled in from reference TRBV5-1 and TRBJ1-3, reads KAGVTQTPRYLIKTRGQQVTLSCSPISGHRSVSWYQQTPGQGLQFLFEYFSETQRNKGNFPGRFSGRQFSNSRSEMNVSTLELGDSALYLCASSLATGSSGNTIYFGEGSWLTVV.

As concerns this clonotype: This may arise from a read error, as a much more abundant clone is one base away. Here the CDR3 reads CASSVDMNAEAFF. The DNA of the CDR3 is TGTGCCAGCAGCGTAGACATGAACGCTGAAGCTTTCTTT. The chain joins TRBV9 to TRBJ1-1; D not certain. CDR3 length: 13 residues. Germline CDR1 SGDLS, CDR2 YYNGEE.

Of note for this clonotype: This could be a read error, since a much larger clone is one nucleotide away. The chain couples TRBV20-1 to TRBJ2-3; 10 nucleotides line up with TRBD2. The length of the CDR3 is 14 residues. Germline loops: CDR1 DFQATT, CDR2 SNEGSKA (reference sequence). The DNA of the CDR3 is TGCAGTGCTAGGACTAGCGGGCACACAGATACGCGGTATTTT. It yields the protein CSARTSGHTDTRYF.

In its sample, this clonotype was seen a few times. CDR3 nucleotide sequence: TGTGCCAGCAGCTTCGACAGGGGTGGTGTCGGAGAGACCCAGTACTTC. It codes for CASSFDRGGVGETQYF. This chain uses TRBV5-8 with TRBJ2-5; TRBD1 matches at 8 bases. The CDR3 is made up of 16 amino acids. Germline-derived CDR1 and CDR2 are SGHTS and YDEGEE. The V segment lost 2 bases and the J segment 4 bases; nucleotides outside the gene matches: 10.

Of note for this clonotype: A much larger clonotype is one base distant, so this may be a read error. CDR3 region: CAISEGQGNSPPHF. As DNA, the CDR3 is TGTGCCATCAGTGAGGGACAGGGAAATTCACCCCCCCACTTT. This chain connects TRBV10-3 to TRBJ1-6; 8 nucleotides align to TRBD1. The CDR3 sequence is 14 residues long. Germline V lookup: CDR1 ENHRY, CDR2 SYGVKD.

CDR3 DNA sequence: TGTGCCAGCAGTCGACGCTCTTATAGCAATCAGCCCCAGCATTTT. Protein sequence: CASSRRSYSNQPQHF. This chain joins TRBV6-2 or TRBV6-3 and TRBJ1-5; D remains unclear. Germline assignment: CDR1 MNHEY and CDR2 SVGEGT. V was clipped by 5 bases and J by 0 bases, with 11 bases between them. The CDR3 is 15 residues long.

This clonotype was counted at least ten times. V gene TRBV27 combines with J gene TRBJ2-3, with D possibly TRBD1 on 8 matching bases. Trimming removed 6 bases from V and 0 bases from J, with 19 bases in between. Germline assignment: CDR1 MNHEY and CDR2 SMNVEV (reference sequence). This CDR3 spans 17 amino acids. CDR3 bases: TGTGCCAGCAGGAAGACACAGGGGGGGACTAGCACAGATACGCAGTATTTT. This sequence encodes CASRKTQGGTSTDTQYF.

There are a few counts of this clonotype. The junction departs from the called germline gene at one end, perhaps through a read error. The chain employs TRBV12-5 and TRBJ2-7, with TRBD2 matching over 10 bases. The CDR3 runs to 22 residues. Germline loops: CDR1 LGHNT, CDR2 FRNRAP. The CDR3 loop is CASGLTPRGQGILLAGPYEQCF. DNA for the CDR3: TGTGCTAGTGGTTTGACCCCCCGTGGACAGGGTATATTACTAGCGGGGCCCTACGAGCAGTGCTTC.

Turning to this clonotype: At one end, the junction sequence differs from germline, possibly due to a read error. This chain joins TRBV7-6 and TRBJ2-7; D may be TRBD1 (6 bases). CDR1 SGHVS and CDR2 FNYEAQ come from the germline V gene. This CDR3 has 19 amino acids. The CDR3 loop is CANSLAPGTRGPGSYEQYF. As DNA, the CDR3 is TGTGCCAACAGCTTAGCGCCTGGGACAAGGGGACCTGGGTCCTACGAGCAGTACTTC.

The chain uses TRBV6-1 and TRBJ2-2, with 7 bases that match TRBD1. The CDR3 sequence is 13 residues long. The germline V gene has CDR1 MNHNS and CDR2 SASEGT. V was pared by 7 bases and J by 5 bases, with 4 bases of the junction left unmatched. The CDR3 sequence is CASKLTGTGELFF. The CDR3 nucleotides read TGTGCCAGCAAACTGACAGGGACCGGGGAGCTGTTTTTT.